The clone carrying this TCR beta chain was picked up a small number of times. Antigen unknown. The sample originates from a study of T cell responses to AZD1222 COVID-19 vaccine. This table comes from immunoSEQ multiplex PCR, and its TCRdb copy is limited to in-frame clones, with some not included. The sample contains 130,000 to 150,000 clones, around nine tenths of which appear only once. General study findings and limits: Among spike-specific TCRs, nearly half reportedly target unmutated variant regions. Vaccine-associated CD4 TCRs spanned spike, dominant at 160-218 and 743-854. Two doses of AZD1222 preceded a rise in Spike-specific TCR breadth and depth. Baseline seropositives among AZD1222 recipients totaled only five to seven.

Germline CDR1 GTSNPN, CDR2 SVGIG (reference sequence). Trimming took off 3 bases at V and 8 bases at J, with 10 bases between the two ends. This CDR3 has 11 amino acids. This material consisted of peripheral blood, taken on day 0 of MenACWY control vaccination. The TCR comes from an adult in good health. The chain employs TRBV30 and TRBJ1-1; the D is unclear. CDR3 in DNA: TGTGCCTGGAGATTTAGAAGGGAAGCTTTCTTT. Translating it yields CAWRFRREAFF.